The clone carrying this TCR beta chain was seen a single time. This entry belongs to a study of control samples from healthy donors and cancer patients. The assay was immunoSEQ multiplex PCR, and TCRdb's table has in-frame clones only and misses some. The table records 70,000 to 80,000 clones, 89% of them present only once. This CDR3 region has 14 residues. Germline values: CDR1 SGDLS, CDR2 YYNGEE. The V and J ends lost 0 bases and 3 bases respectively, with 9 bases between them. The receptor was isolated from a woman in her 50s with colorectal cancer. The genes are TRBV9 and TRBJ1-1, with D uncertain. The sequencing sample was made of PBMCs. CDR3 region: CASSVATTDTEAFF. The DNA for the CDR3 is TGTGCCAGCAGCGTAGCTACCACGGACACTGAAGCTTTCTTT.